This T cell receptor (beta chain) came from a study of blood T cell repertoires in COVID-19. Study details: The United States, Italy and Spain were the sources of the acute and convalescent COVID-19 samples.

Recruits, aged 18 to 89 years, lived in 24 US areas. CDR3 length: 13 amino acids. V was shortened by 6 bases and J by 1 base, with 9 bases between the two germline ends. The method was immunoSEQ multiplex PCR; TCRdb's version includes in-frame clones alone and lacks a portion of them. The data show fewer than 350,000 clones, around 88% seen once. This clone has a handful of counts. Sequenced input: PBMCs or T cells enriched from blood (not recorded which). This clonotype originated in a woman between 35 and 50 years old who had recovered from COVID-19. V and J are TRBV12-3 or TRBV12-4 and TRBJ1-2; no reliable D call. CDR3 amino acids: CASRSTFNYGYTF. The CDR3, as DNA: TGTGCCAGCAGATCAACATTTAACTATGGCTACACCTTC.